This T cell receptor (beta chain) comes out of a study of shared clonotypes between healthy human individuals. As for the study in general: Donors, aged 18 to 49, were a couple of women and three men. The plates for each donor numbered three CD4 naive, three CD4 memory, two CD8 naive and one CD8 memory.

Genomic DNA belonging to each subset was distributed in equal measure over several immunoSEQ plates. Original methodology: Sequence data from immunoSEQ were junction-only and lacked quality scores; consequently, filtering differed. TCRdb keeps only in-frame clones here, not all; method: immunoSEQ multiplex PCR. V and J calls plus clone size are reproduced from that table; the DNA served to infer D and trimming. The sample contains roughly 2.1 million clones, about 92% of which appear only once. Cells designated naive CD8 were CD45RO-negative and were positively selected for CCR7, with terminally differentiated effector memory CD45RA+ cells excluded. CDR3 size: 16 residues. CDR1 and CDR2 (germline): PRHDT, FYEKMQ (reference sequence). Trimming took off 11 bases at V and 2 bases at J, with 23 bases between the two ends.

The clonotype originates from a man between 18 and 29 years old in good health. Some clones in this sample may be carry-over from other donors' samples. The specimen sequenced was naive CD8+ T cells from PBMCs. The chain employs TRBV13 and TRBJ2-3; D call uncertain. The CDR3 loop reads CAARSWTVASTDTQYF. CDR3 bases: TGTGCCGCACGGTCGTGGACGGTCGCCTCCACAGATACGCAGTATTTT.